A selection of T cell receptor beta chains follows, all from one sample in a study of cytomegalovirus exposure and HLA in healthy donors. The data were produced by immunoSEQ multiplex PCR, yet TCRdb's version contains in-frame clones alone and is incomplete. The sample lists 250,000 or so clones; about nine tenths were seen once. Sequenced sample: PBMCs. The source of these receptors is a girl aged 2 to 10 in good health and CMV-seronegative. CDR3s include the opening cysteine and the closing phenylalanine or tryptophan. D genes are given only for firm matches. Clone size is given for some rows only: seen once, a few or many times, or a class if the clone is expanded.

d_gene: TRBD2
abundance: .
j_gene: TRBJ2-3
v_gene: TRBV5-1
CDR3nt: TGCGCCAGCAGCTTGGGGGCGGGGGCAGATACGCAGTATTTT
CDR3aa: CASSLGAGADTQYF

d_gene: TRBD2
abundance: .
j_gene: TRBJ2-7
v_gene: TRBV5-1
CDR3nt: TGCGCCAGCAGCTTTGCCCGGGACTACGCCTACGAGCAGTACTTC
CDR3aa: CASSFARDYAYEQYF

d_gene: .
abundance: .
j_gene: TRBJ2-1
v_gene: TRBV14
CDR3nt: TGTGCCAGCAGCCTAACTCGGTACTACAATGAGCAGTTCTTC
CDR3aa: CASSLTRYYNEQFF

d_gene: .
abundance: few
j_gene: TRBJ1-2
v_gene: TRBV7-9
CDR3nt: TGTTCCAGCAGCTTAGTTCCACTGGACAGTTACTATGGCTACACCTTC
CDR3aa: CSSSLVPLDSYYGYTF

d_gene: TRBD1
abundance: .
j_gene: TRBJ1-3
v_gene: TRBV7-9
CDR3nt: TGTGCCAGCAGCTCTACAGGGGGCACCATATATTTT
CDR3aa: CASSSTGGTIYF

d_gene: TRBD1
abundance: .
j_gene: TRBJ2-7
v_gene: TRBV6-1
CDR3nt: TGTGCCAGCAGGGGGACAGGAGGATACGAGCAGTACTTC
CDR3aa: CASRGTGGYEQYF

d_gene: TRBD1
abundance: .
j_gene: TRBJ2-7
v_gene: TRBV29-1
CDR3nt: TGCAGCGTTGAAGTCAGGACAGGCTACGAGCAGTACTTC
CDR3aa: CSVEVRTGYEQYF

d_gene: TRBD2
abundance: .
j_gene: TRBJ2-7
v_gene: TRBV19
CDR3nt: TGTGCCAGTAGTCCGGCGACTAGCGGGAGGACGTACGAGCAGTACTTC
CDR3aa: CASSPATSGRTYEQYF

d_gene: .
abundance: once
j_gene: TRBJ1-2
v_gene: TRBV5-1
CDR3nt: TGCGCCAGCAGCTTGGTTCAGGGGCTTGGCTATGGCTACACCTTC
CDR3aa: CASSLVQGLGYGYTF

d_gene: .
abundance: .
j_gene: TRBJ2-2
v_gene: TRBV27
CDR3nt: TGTGCCAGCAGTTTAGTCTCCGGGACTGACACCGGGGAGCTGTTTTTT
CDR3aa: CASSLVSGTDTGELFF

d_gene: TRBD1
abundance: once
j_gene: TRBJ1-1
v_gene: TRBV5-6
CDR3nt: TGTGCCAGCAGCGGCGACAGGGGCTTATCTGAAGCTTTCTTT
CDR3aa: CASSGDRGLSEAFF

d_gene: .
abundance: .
j_gene: TRBJ2-3
v_gene: TRBV5-1
CDR3nt: TGCGCCAGCAGCTTAGGAGGACCTACGGGGAATACGCAGTATTTT
CDR3aa: CASSLGGPTGNTQYF

d_gene: .
abundance: once
j_gene: TRBJ2-1
v_gene: TRBV4-1
CDR3nt: TGCGCCAGCAGCCATGCGATTGGGCAGGGGACGTACAATGAGCAGTTCTTC
CDR3aa: CASSHAIGQGTYNEQFF

d_gene: .
abundance: .
j_gene: TRBJ2-1
v_gene: TRBV2
CDR3nt: TGTGCCAGCAGTGAACGGGGGAGCTTATACAATGAGCAGTTCTTC
CDR3aa: CASSERGSLYNEQFF

d_gene: .
abundance: .
j_gene: TRBJ2-7
v_gene: TRBV6-5
CDR3nt: TGTGCCAGCTGTATCCCGGGACACTGCTCCTACGAGCAGTACTTC
CDR3aa: CASCIPGHCSYEQYF

d_gene: .
abundance: once
j_gene: TRBJ1-4
v_gene: TRBV2
CDR3nt: TGTGCCAGCAGTGTGGGCGCGGGGGTCGGGGAAAAACTGTTTTTT
CDR3aa: CASSVGAGVGEKLFF

d_gene: .
abundance: .
j_gene: TRBJ2-7
v_gene: TRBV11-1
CDR3nt: TGTGCCAGCAGCTTATGGACTGAGACCTACGAGCAGTACTTC
CDR3aa: CASSLWTETYEQYF

d_gene: .
abundance: .
j_gene: TRBJ2-1
v_gene: TRBV5-1
CDR3nt: TGCGCCAGCAGCTTGATTGCTAGCCCCGCGAATGAGCAGTTCTTC
CDR3aa: CASSLIASPANEQFF

d_gene: TRBD1
abundance: .
j_gene: TRBJ1-6
v_gene: TRBV11-2
CDR3nt: TGTGCCAGCAGCTCGACGAGACAGGGGCCCGGCTCCTATAATTCACCCCTCCACTTT
CDR3aa: CASSSTRQGPGSYNSPLHF

d_gene: TRBD1
abundance: .
j_gene: TRBJ1-4
v_gene: TRBV7-9
CDR3nt: TGTGCCAGCAGCTTCAGGGGGCAAGATGAAAAACTGTTTTTT
CDR3aa: CASSFRGQDEKLFF

d_gene: .
abundance: .
j_gene: TRBJ1-6
v_gene: TRBV19
CDR3nt: TGTGCCAGTTCAGGACCAGGGGATAATTCACCCCTCCACTTT
CDR3aa: CASSGPGDNSPLHF

d_gene: TRBD1
abundance: .
j_gene: TRBJ1-1
v_gene: TRBV11-2
CDR3nt: TGTGCCAGCAGCTTAAGAGTTGGACAGGGGCAAACTGAAGCTTTCTTT
CDR3aa: CASSLRVGQGQTEAFF

d_gene: .
abundance: .
j_gene: TRBJ2-5
v_gene: TRBV7-9
CDR3nt: TGTGCCAGCAGCCAACAGGTGACCCAGTACTTC
CDR3aa: CASSQQVTQYF

d_gene: .
abundance: .
j_gene: TRBJ2-7
v_gene: TRBV6-5
CDR3nt: TGTGCCAGCAGTTACTCAAGACAGATTCCTTCCTACGGGCAGTACTTC
CDR3aa: CASSYSRQIPSYGQYF

d_gene: .
abundance: .
j_gene: TRBJ2-7
v_gene: TRBV28
CDR3nt: TGTGCCATCCACCCCGGGGGGCGTCGGGTGGGCGAGCAGTACTTC
CDR3aa: CAIHPGGRRVGEQYF

d_gene: TRBD1
abundance: .
j_gene: TRBJ1-2
v_gene: TRBV6-4
CDR3nt: TGTGCCAGCAGTGACTGGCGAACAGGGGCCCCTTCTGGCTACACCTTC
CDR3aa: CASSDWRTGAPSGYTF